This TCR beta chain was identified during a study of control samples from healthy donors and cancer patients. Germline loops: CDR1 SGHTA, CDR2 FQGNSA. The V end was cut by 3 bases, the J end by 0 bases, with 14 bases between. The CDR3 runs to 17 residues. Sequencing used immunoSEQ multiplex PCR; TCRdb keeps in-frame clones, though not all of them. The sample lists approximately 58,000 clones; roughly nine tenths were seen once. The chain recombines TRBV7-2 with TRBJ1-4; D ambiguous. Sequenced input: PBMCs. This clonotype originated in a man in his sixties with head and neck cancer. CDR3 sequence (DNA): TGTGCCAGCAGCTTGGGTGGTCGACCCGCAACTAATGAAAAACTGTTTTTT. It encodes CASSLGGRPATNEKLFF.